One T cell receptor (beta chain) is described in this entry. Its matching antigen is unknown. The data were taken from a study of shared clonotypes between healthy human individuals. The study, taken as a whole, reports: Depth of sequencing was expected to influence donor clonotype sharing. Sampling included only blood; tissue repertoires likely differ.

Donors were healthy HIV-negative adults without recent acute infections or vaccinations. The assay was carried out at the deep level. Assay: immunoSEQ multiplex PCR; the TCRdb copy retains only in-frame clones and omits some. The sample lists about 490,000 clones, 76% seen once, with about an eighth in the top ten. CDR1 is MNHEY, CDR2 SMNVEV, per germline (reference sequence). The CDR3 is 13 amino acids. V shed 2 bases and J shed 0 bases, with 2 bases lying between them. The chain couples TRBV27 to TRBJ1-3; D uncertain. This clonotype was sampled from a middle-aged woman in good health. Some clones in this sample may be carry-over from other donors' samples. Sequenced input: PBMCs. CDR3 coding DNA: TGTGCCAGCAGTTTAGACTCTGGAAACACCATATATTTT. Its translation: CASSLDSGNTIYF.